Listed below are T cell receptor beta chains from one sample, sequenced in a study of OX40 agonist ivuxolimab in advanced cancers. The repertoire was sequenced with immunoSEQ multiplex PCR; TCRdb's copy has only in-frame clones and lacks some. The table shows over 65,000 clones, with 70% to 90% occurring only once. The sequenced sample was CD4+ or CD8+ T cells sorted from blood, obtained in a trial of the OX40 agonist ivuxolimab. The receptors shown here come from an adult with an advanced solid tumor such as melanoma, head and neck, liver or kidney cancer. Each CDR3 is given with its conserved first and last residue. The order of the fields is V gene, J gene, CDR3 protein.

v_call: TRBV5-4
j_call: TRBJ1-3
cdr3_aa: CASSLGTGSSGNTIYF

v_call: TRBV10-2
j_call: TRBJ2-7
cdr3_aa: CASRVGGEQYF

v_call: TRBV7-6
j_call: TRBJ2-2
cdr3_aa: CASSLGTLANRPTWELFF

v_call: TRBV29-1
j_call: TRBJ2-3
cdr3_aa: CSVLRGGAEDTQYF

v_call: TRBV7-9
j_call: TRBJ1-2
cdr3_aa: CASSSYRGDNYGYTF

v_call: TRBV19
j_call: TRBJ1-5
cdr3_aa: CASRSQTRSYQPQHF

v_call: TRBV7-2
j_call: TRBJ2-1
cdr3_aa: CASSLTTGSNSYNEQFF

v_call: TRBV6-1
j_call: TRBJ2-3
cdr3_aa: CASSESAGAPDTQYF

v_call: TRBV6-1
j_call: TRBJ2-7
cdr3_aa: CASSEVGSLRAEQYF

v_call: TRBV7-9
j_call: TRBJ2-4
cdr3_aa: CASSSTGSAKNIQYF

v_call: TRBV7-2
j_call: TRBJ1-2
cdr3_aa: CASSTQHGYYGYTF

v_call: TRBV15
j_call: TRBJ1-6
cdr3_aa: CATSRDLENSPLHF

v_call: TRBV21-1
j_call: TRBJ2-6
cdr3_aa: CARSEKFPDRANSGANVLTF

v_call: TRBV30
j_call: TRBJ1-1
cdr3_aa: CAWRGDQGRANTEAFF

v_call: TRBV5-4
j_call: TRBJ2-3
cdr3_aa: CASRPDPSTDTQYF

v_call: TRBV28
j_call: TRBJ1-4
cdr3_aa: CASSFGGATNEKLFF

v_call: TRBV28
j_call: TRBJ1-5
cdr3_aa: CASTLVGVGNQPQHF

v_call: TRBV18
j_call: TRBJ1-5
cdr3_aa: CASSPQGDQPQHF

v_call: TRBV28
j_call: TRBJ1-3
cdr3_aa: CASSFAGGGNTIYF

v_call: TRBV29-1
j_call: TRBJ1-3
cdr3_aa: CSALFQGNGNTIYF

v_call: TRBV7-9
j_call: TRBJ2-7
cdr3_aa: CASSQLRLSIYEQYF

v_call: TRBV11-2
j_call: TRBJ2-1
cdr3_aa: CASSPFPQGRFEQFF

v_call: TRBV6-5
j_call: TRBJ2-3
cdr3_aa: CASSSTGPDTQYF